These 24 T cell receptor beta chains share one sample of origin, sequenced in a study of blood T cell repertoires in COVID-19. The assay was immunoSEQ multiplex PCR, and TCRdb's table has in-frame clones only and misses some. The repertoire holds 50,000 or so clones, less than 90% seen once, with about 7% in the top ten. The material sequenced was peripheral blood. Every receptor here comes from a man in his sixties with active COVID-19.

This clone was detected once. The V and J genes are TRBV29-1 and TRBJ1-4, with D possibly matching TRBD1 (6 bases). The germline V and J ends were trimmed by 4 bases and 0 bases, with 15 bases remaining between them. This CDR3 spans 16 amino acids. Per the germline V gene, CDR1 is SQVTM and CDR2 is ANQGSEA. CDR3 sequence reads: CSVARQAGATNEKLFF. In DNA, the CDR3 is TGCAGCGTTGCGCGACAGGCGGGTGCAACTAATGAAAAACTGTTTTTT. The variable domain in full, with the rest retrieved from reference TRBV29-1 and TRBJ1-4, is SAVISQKPSRDICQRGTSLTIQCQVDSQVTMMFWYRQQPGQSLTLIATANQGSEATYESGFVIDKFPISRPNLTFSTLTVSNMSPEDSSIYLCSVARQAGATNEKLFFGSGTQLSVL.

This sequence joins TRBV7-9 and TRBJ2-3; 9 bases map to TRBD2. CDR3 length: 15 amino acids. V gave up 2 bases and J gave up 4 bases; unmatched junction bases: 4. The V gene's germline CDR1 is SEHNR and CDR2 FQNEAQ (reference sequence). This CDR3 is CASSLRREGPDTQYF. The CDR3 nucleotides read TGTGCCAGCAGCTTACGGCGGGAGGGCCCAGATACGCAGTATTTT. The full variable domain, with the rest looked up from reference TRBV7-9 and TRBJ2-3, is DTGVSQNPRHKITKRGQNVTFRCDPISEHNRLYWYRQTLGQGPEFLTYFQNEAQLEKSRLLSDRFSAERPKGSFSTLEIQRTEQGDSAMYLCASSLRREGPDTQYFGPGTRLTVL.

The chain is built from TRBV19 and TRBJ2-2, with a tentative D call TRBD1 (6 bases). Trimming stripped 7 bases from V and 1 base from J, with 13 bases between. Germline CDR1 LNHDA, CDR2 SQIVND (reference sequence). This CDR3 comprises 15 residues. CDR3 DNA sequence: TGTGCCAGTATTTCGGGACACCTGAACACCGGGGAGCTGTTTTTT. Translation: CASISGHLNTGELFF.

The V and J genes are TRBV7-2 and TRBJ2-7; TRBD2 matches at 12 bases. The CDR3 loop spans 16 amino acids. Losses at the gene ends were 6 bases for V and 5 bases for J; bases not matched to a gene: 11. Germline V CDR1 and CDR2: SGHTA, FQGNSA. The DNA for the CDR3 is TGTGCCAGCAGTTCGGGGCCGACTAGCGGGGGCCACGAGCAGTACTTC. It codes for CASSSGPTSGGHEQYF.

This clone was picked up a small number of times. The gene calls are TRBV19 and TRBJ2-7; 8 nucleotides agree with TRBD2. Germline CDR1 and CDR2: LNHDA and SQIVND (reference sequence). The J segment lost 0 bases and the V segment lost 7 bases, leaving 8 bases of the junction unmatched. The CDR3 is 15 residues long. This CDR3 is CASKLSSGSSYEQYF. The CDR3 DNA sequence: TGTGCCAGTAAATTGTCGAGCGGGAGCTCCTACGAGCAGTACTTC. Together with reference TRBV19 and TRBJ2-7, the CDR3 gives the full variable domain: DGGITQSPKYLFRKEGQNVTLSCEQNLNHDAMYWYRQDPGQGLRLIYYSQIVNDFQKGDIAEGYSVSREKKESFPLTVTSAQKNPTAFYLCASKLSSGSSYEQYFGPGTRLTVT.

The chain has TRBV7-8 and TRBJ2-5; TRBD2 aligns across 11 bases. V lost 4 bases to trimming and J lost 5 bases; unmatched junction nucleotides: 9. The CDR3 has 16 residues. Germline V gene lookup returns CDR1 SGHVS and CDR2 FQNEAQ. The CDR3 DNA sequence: TGTGCCAGCAGCTCGATACTAGCGGGAGAATTGGAGACCCAGTACTTC. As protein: CASSSILAGELETQYF. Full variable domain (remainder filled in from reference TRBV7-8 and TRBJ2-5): GAGVSQSPRYKVAKRGQDVALRCDPISGHVSLFWYQQALGQGPEFLTYFQNEAQLDKSGLPSDRFFAERPEGSVSTLKIQRTQQEDSAVYLCASSSILAGELETQYFGPGTRLLVL.

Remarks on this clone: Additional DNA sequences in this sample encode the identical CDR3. The CDR3 sequence: CASSLGTSGTDTQYF. The CDR3 DNA reads as TGTGCCAGCAGCTTAGGGACTAGCGGGACAGATACGCAGTATTTT. The rearrangement links TRBV7-8 to TRBJ2-3; 11 nucleotides align to TRBD2. The J segment lost 3 bases and the V segment lost 1 base, leaving 0 bases of the junction unmatched. CDR1 is SGHVS, CDR2 FQNEAQ, per germline. This CDR3 has 15 amino acids.

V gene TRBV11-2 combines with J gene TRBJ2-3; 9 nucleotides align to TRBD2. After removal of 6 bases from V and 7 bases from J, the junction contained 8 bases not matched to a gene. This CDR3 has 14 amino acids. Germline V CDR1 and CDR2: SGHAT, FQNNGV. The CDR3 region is CASRLRREGNTQYF. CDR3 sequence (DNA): TGTGCCAGCAGACTTCGGCGGGAGGGGAATACGCAGTATTTT. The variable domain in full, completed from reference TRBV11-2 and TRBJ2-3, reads EAGVAQSPRYKIIEKRQSVAFWCNPISGHATLYWYQQILGQGPKLLIQFQNNGVVDDSQLPKDRFSAERLKGVDSTLKIQPAKLEDSAVYLCASRLRREGNTQYFGPGTRLTVL.

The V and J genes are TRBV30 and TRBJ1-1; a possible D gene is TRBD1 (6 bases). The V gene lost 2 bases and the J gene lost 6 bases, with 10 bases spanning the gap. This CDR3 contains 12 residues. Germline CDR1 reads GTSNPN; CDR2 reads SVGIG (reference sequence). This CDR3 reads CAWSPGVSEAFF. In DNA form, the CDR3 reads TGTGCCTGGAGTCCAGGGGTCTCTGAAGCTTTCTTT. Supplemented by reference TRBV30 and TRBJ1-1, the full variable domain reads SQTIHQWPATLVQPVGSPLSLECTVEGTSNPNLYWYRQAAGRGLQLLFYSVGIGQISSEVPQNLSASRPQDRQFILSSKKLLLSDSGFYLCAWSPGVSEAFFGQGTRLTVV.

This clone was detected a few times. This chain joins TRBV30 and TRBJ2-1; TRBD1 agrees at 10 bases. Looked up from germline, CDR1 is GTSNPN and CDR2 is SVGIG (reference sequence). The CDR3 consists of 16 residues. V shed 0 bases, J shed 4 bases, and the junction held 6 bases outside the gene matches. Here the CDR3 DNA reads TGTGCCTGGAGTGTACTGTGGGACAGGGGATACAATGAGCAGTTCTTC. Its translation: CAWSVLWDRGYNEQFF. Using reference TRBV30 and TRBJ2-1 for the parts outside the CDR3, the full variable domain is SQTIHQWPATLVQPVGSPLSLECTVEGTSNPNLYWYRQAAGRGLQLLFYSVGIGQISSEVPQNLSASRPQDRQFILSSKKLLLSDSGFYLCAWSVLWDRGYNEQFFGPGTRLTVL.

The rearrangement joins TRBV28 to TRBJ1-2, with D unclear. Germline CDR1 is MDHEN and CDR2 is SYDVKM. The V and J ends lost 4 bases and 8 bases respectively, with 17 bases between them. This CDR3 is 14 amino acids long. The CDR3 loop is CASSSPGFAGGYTF. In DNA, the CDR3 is TGTGCCAGCAGTTCCCCCGGGTTTGCGGGGGGCTACACCTTC.

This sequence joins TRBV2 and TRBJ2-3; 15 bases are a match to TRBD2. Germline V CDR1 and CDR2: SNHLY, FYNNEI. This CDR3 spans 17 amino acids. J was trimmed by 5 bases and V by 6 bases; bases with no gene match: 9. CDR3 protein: CASRQSGTSGGLDTQYF. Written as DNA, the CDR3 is TGTGCCAGCAGACAATCCGGGACTAGCGGGGGGTTAGATACGCAGTATTTT.

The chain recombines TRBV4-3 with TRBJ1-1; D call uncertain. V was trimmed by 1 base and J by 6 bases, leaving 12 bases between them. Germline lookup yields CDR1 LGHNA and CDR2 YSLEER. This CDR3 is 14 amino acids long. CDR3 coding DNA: TGCGCCAGCAGCCAAGTTGTTATGGCACCTGAAGCTTTCTTT. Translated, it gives CASSQVVMAPEAFF.

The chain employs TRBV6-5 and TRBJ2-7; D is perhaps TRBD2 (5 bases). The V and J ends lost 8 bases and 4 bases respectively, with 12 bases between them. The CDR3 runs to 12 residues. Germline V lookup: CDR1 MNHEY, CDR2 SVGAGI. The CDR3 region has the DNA TGTGCCAGCCCTGGGAGAGGATACGAGCAGTACTTC. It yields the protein CASPGRGYEQYF.

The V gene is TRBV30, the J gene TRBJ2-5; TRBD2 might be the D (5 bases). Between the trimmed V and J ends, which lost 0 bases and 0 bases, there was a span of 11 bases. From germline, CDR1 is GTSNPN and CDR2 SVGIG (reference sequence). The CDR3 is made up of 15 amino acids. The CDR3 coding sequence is TGTGCCTGGAGTGTACCGAGGGTGTACCAAGAGACCCAGTACTTC. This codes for CAWSVPRVYQETQYF.

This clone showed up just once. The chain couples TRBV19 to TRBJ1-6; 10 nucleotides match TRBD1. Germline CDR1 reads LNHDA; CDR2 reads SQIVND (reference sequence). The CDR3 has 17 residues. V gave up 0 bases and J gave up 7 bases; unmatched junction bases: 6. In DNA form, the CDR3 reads TGTGCCAGTAGTATAGATGGGGGACAGGGGAACAATTCACCCCTCCACTTT. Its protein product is CASSIDGGQGNNSPLHF.

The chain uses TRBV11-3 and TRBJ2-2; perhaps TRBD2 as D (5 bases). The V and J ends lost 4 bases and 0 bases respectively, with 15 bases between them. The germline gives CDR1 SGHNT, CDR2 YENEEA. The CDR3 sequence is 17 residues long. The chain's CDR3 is CASSSAAGLPNTGELFF. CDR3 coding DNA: TGTGCCAGCAGCTCCGCGGCGGGCCTACCGAACACCGGGGAGCTGTTTTTT.

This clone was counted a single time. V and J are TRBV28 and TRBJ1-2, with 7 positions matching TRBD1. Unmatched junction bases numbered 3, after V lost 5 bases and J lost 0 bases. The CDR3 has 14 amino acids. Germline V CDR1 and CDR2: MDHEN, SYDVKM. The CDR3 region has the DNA TGTGCCAGCAGTACAGGGGCGCCTAACTATGGCTACACCTTC. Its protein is CASSTGAPNYGYTF.

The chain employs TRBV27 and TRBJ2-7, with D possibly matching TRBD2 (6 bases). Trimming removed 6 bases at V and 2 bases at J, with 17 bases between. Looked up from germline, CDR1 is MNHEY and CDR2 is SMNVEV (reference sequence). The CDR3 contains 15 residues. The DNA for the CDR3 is TGTGCCAGCAGCCCCCCCCTAGCGAACCCCTACGAGCAGTACTTC. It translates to CASSPPLANPYEQYF.

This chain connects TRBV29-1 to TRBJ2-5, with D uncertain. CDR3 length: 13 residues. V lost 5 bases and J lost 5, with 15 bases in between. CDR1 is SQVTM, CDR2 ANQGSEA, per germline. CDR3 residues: CSVWRIGYETQYF. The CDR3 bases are TGCAGCGTTTGGCGGATAGGCTACGAGACCCAGTACTTC.

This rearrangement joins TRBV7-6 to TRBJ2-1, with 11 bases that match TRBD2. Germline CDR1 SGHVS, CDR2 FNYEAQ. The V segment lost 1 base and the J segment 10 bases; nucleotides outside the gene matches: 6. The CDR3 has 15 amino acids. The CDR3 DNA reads TGTGCCAGCAGCTTAGAGGCTAGCGGGAGGCGCGAGCAGTTCTTC. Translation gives CASSLEASGRREQFF.

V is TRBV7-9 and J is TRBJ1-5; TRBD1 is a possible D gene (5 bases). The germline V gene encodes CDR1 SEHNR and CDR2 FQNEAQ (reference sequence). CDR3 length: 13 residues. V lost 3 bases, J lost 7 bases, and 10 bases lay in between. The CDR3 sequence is CASSFDQGQPQHF. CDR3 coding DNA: TGTGCCAGCAGCTTTGACCAGGGCCAGCCCCAGCATTTT.

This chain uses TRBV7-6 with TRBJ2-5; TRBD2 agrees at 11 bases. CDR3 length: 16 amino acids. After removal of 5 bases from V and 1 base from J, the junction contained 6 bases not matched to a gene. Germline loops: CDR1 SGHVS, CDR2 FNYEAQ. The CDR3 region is CASSLRLAGPQETQYF. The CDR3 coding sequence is TGTGCCAGCAGCCTAAGACTAGCGGGGCCCCAAGAGACCCAGTACTTC. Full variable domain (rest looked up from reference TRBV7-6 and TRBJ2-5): GAGVSQSPRYKVTKRGQDVALRCDPISGHVSLYWYRQALGQGPEFLTYFNYEAQQDKSGLPNDRFSAERPEGSISTLTIQRTEQRDSAMYRCASSLRLAGPQETQYFGPGTRLLVL.

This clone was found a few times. The CDR3 protein is CASSLSSGGIYNEQFF. The DNA of the CDR3 is TGTGCCAGCAGTTTATCGAGCGGGGGGATATACAATGAGCAGTTCTTC. The chain uses TRBV27 and TRBJ2-1; 9 bases fit TRBD2. This CDR3 spans 16 amino acids. Trimming at V came to 0 bases and at J to 4 bases, leaving 4 bases not matched to a gene. Germline V gene lookup returns CDR1 MNHEY and CDR2 SMNVEV (reference sequence).